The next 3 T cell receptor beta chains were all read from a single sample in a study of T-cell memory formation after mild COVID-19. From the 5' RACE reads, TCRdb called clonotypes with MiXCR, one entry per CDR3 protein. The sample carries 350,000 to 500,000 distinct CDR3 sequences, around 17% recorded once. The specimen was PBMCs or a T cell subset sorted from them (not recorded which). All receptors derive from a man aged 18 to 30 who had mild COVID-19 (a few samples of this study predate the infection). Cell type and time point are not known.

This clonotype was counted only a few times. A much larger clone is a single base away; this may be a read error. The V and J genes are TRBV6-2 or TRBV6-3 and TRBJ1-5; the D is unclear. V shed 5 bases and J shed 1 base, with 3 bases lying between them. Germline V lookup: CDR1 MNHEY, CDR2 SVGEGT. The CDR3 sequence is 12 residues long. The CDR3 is CASSESNQPQHF. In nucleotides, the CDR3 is TGTGCCAGCAGTGAGAGCAATCAGCCCCAGCATTTT.

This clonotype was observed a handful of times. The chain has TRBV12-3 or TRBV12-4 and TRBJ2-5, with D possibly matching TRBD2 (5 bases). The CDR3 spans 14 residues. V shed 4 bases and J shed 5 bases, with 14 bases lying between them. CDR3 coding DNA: TGTGCCAGCAGTTCGGAAGCGGTGGGGGAGACCCAGTACTTC. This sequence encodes CASSSEAVGETQYF.

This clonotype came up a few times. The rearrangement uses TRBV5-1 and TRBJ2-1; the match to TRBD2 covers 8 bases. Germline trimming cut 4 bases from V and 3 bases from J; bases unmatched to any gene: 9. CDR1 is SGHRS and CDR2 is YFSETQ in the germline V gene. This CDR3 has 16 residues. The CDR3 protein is CASSPPGGGYYNEQFF. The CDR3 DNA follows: TGCGCCAGCAGCCCACCCGGGGGGGGCTACTACAATGAGCAGTTCTTC.